This T cell receptor beta chain was captured in a study of T cells in women clearing cervical HPV infection. Study-wide background: Controls' single incident HPV16 infection cleared within 12 months without precancer. Case blood was drawn when the lesion was first found; control blood after infection became undetectable. Broader study findings: A classifier using richness and V gene abundances reached an AUC of more than 0.8.

This CDR3 spans 16 amino acids. V lost 0 bases and J 1 base, leaving 13 bases between the germline ends. From germline, CDR1 is SGHRS and CDR2 YFSETQ. Libraries were prepared by immunoSEQ multiplex PCR; TCRdb keeps only in-frame clonotypes and omits some of them. This repertoire includes around 44,000 clones. Turning to this clone: Its antigen is unknown. The read terminates 3 residues before the CDR3 end, so the remaining end is supplied by the germline J gene.

The chain has TRBV5-1 and TRBJ1-1; possible D gene TRBD1, 5 bases. Sequenced input: blood buffy coat. The TCR sequence derives from a woman between 18 and 70 years old with a cervical HPV16 infection that either progressed to CIN3+ or cleared (not recorded which). The CDR3 protein is CASSLGGGVTNTEAFF. The sequenced CDR3 bases are TGCGCCAGCAGCTTGGGTGGAGGGGTAACGAACACTGAA.